These 2 T cell receptor beta chains came from one sample sequenced in a study of T-cell memory formation after mild COVID-19. TCRdb re-called the 5' RACE reads through MiXCR, storing one row per CDR3 protein. The sample holds about 410,000 distinct CDR3 sequences, approximately 18% seen once. The specimen sequenced was PBMCs or a T cell subset sorted from them (not recorded which). The receptor source for this set is a man aged 18 to 30 who had mild COVID-19 (a few samples of this study predate the infection). Cell type and time point are not known.

In its sample, this clonotype was seen a few times. The CDR3 sequence: CASSLDLMNEQFF. The CDR3 coding sequence is TGTGCCAGCAGTTTGGACTTGATGAATGAGCAGTTCTTC. The chain has TRBV12-3 or TRBV12-4 and TRBJ2-1; maybe TRBD2 (5 bases). The CDR3 length is 13 residues. V lost 3 bases and J lost 7, with 10 bases in between.

The genes are TRBV25-1 and TRBJ1-2; tentatively, D is TRBD1 (6 bases). Germline V CDR1 and CDR2: MGHDK, SYGVNS. V lost 3 bases and J lost 4, with 15 bases in between. CDR3 length equals 15 residues. The CDR3 region has the DNA TGTGCCAGCAGTGAGTACACAGGGTACGGCTATGGCTACACCTTC. This encodes CASSEYTGYGYGYTF.